This TCR beta chain came from a study of graft-versus-host responses after intestinal transplantation. A remark on this clone: No antigen is known for it.

Some clones are missing from TCRdb's copy, which holds only in-frame ones; the method was immunoSEQ multiplex PCR. The sample includes just under 50,000 clones, 70% to 85% seen only once; the top ten take roughly 0.45%. Germline V gene lookup returns CDR1 GTSNPN and CDR2 SVGIG (reference sequence). Trimming took off 1 base at V and 0 bases at J, with 4 bases between the two ends. The CDR3 is 13 amino acids. The V call is TRBV30, the J call TRBJ1-5; no reliable D call. The TCR was taken from a human donor who was the organ donor for an intestinal transplant. The specimen comprised unstimulated CD4+ T cells sorted from spleen or lymph node cells, sampled before transplant. CDR3 nucleotides: TGTGCCTGGAGTGCGTCTAGCAATCAGCCCCAGCATTTT. As protein: CAWSASSNQPQHF.